The 8 T cell receptor beta chains presented below share a single source sample, sequenced in a study of cytomegalovirus exposure and HLA in healthy donors. PCR amplification relied on 60 Vbeta primers (plus 13 Jbeta primers). Sequencing used immunoSEQ multiplex PCR; TCRdb keeps in-frame clones, though not all of them. The sample records more than 100,000 clones, about two thirds being singletons. Specimen: PBMCs. Receptors were obtained from a man between 45 and 60 years old in good health and CMV-seropositive.

The chain links TRBV5-6 to TRBJ2-6; 9 bases align to TRBD1. CDR1 and CDR2 from the germline V gene are SGHDT and YYEEEE. With 5 bases clipped from V and 2 bases from J, the junction kept 2 bases outside the gene matches. The CDR3 totals 15 residues. CDR3 sequence reads: CASRRQGAGANVLTF. The CDR3 DNA is TGTGCCAGCAGGCGACAGGGGGCTGGGGCCAACGTCCTGACTTTC.

The rearrangement joins TRBV29-1 to TRBJ1-4; 9 bases are shared with TRBD1. Germline CDR1 is SQVTM and CDR2 is ANQGSEA. V shed 5 bases, J shed 14 bases, and the junction held 12 bases outside the gene matches. This CDR3 comprises 13 residues. The CDR3 reads CSVSDRGSGWLFF. The CDR3 DNA sequence: TGCAGCGTTTCGGACAGGGGAAGCGGGTGGCTGTTTTTT.

This clone was counted between two and nine times. J is TRBJ2-4 and V is TRBV6-5; possible D gene TRBD2, 5 bases. Germline V CDR1 and CDR2: MNHEY, SVGAGI. The CDR3 is made up of 14 amino acids. V dropped 5 bases and J dropped 1 base, with 9 bases sitting between them. CDR3 residues: CASSTPSAKNIQYF. In nucleotides, the CDR3 is TGTGCCAGCAGTACTCCTAGCGCCAAAAACATTCAGTACTTC.

This clone was seen more than once but under ten times. J is TRBJ1-1 and V is TRBV6-1, with D unclear. Looked up from germline, CDR1 is MNHNS and CDR2 is SASEGT. V gave up 3 bases and J gave up 0 bases, with 5 bases separating them. This CDR3 spans 13 amino acids. The CDR3 nucleotides are TGTGCCAGCAGTGACACATTGAACACTGAAGCTTTCTTT. Amino acids: CASSDTLNTEAFF.

The chain is built from TRBV7-9 and TRBJ2-5; a possible D gene is TRBD1 (5 bases). In germline, CDR1 is SEHNR, CDR2 FQNEAQ (reference sequence). The CDR3 loop spans 15 amino acids. V was shortened by 4 bases and J by 5 bases, with 17 bases between the two germline ends. The CDR3 coding sequence is TGTGCCAGCAGCTCGTGGACAAATGCGTTGGAGACCCAGTACTTC. Protein: CASSSWTNALETQYF.

This sequence joins TRBV19 and TRBJ1-5; tentatively, D is TRBD1 (5 bases). This CDR3 region has 17 residues. In germline, CDR1 is LNHDA, CDR2 SQIVND (reference sequence). Trimming cost V 2 bases and J 1 base, with 15 bases left between them. The DNA of the CDR3 is TGTGCCAGTAGTATAAGTGGGGGGGTTTTAAGCAATCAGCCCCAGCATTTT. Encoded protein: CASSISGGVLSNQPQHF.

The V call is TRBV5-1, the J call TRBJ1-4; TRBD1 agrees at 7 bases. The junction had 8 bases not matched to a gene; V was cut back by 2 bases and J by 4 bases. The CDR3 loop spans 16 amino acids. The germline V gene encodes CDR1 SGHRS and CDR2 YFSETQ. CDR3 sequence: CASSLTGTAINEKLFF. CDR3 nucleotides: TGCGCCAGCAGCTTAACCGGGACAGCTATTAATGAAAAACTGTTTTTT. Full variable domain (outside the CDR3, taken from reference TRBV5-1 and TRBJ1-4): KAGVTQTPRYLIKTRGQQVTLSCSPISGHRSVSWYQQTPGQGLQFLFEYFSETQRNKGNFPGRFSGRQFSNSRSEMNVSTLELGDSALYLCASSLTGTAINEKLFFGSGTQLSVL.

The chain has TRBV5-4 and TRBJ1-2, with 9 bases matching TRBD1. J lost 6 bases, V lost 2 bases, and 8 bases had no gene match. The CDR3 spans 15 residues. In germline, CDR1 is SGHNT, CDR2 YYREEE (reference sequence). The CDR3 nucleotides are TGTGCCAGCAGCTTACACTCAGGACAGGGGAATGGCTACACCTTC. This sequence encodes CASSLHSGQGNGYTF.